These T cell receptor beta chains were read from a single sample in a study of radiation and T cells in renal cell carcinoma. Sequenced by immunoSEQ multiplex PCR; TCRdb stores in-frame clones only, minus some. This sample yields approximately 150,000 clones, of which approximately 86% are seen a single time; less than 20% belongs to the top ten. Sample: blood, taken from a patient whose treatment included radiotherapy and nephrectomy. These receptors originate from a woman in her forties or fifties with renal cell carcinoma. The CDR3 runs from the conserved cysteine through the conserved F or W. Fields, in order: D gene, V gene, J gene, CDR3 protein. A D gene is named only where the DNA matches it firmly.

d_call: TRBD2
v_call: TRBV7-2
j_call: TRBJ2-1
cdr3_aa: CASSPWTSGLSSYNEQFF

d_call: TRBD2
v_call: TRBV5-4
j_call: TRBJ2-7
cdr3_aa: CASSVGSGFSYEQYF

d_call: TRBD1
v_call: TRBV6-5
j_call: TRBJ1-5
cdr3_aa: CASSPTGAGNQPQHF

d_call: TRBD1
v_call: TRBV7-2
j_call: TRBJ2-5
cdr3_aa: CASSLNGQGKETQYF

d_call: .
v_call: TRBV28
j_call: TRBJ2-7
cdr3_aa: CASSAGGGGSYEQYF

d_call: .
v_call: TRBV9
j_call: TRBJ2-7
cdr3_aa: CASSVVGRGEGEQYF

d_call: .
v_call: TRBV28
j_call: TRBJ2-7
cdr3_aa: CASSPMTERYVEQYF

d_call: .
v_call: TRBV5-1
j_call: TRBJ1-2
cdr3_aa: CASSPGILGGYTF

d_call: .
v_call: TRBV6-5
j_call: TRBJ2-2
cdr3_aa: CATGHPNTGELFF

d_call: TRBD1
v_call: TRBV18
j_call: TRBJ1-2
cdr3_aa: CASSPGTGDFGNGYTF

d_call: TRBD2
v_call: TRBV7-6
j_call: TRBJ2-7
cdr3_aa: CASSLASGSPKNEQYF

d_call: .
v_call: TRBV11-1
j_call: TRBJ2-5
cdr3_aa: CASSSKETQYF

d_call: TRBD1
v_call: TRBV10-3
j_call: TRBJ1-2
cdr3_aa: CAISETGTGTNYGYTF

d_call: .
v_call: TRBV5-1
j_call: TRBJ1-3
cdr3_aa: CASSFGDGGSGNTIYF

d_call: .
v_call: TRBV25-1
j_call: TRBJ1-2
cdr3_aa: CASGSNRAGYTF

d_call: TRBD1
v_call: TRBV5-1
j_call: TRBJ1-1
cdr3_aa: CASSWRQGALMNTEAFF

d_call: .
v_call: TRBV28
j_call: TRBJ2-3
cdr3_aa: CASSPEGVRTDTQYF

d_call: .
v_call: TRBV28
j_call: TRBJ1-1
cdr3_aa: CASSPGQPGTEAFF

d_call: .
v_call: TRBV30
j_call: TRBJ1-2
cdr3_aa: CAWNTERSYGYTF

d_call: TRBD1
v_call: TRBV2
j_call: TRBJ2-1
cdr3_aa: CASRLNRGDEQFF

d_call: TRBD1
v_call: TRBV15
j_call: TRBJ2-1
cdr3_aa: CATSRGNRGQFF

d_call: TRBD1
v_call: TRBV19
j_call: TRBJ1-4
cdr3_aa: CASAGQGYEKLFF

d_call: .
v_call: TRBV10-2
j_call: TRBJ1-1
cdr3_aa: CASSERATLEGEAFF

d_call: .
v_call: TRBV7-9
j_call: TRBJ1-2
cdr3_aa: CASSLTNSNYGYTF

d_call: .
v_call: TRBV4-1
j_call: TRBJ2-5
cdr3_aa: CASSARFGGGQETQYF

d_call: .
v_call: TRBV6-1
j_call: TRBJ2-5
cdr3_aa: CASSELQQETQYF

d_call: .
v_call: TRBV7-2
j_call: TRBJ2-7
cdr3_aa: CASSLAGDEQYF

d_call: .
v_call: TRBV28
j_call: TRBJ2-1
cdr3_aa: CASSSGGHEQFF

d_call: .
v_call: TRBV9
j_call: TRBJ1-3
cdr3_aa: CASTPGGLVDTIYF

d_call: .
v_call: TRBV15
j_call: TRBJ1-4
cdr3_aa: CATSRDLEKLFF

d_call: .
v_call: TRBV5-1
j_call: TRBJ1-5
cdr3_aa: CASSSDGSNQPQHF

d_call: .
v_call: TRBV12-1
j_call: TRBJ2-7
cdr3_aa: CASRRKYEQYF

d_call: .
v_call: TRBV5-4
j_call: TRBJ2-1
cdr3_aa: CASSLAGALAINEQFF

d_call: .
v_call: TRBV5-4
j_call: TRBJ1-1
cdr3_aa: CASSLGRGGTEAFF

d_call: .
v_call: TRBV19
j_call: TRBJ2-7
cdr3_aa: CASSDLKGYEQYF

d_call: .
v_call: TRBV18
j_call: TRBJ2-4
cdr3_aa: CASSPSGRNIQYF

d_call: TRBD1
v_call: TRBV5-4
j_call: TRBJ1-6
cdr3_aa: CASSSRTGTSPLHF

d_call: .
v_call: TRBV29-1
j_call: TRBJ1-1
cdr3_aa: CSVEAGVGTEAFF

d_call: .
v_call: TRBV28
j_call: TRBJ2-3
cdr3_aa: CASSFGGPKDTQYF

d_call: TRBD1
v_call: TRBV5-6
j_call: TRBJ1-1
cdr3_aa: CASSLRDRGLNTEAFF

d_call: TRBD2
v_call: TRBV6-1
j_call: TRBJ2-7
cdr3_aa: CASSEREAGSPYEQYF

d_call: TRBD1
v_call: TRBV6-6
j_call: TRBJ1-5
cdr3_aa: CASSRTGGNQPQHF

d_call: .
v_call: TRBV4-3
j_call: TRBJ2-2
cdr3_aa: CASSHPTGGRNTGELFF

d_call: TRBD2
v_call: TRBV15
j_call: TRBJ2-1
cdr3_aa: CATSVLAQPLPTYNEQFF

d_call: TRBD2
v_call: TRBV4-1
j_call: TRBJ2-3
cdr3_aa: CASSQDRLAGEKDTDTQYF

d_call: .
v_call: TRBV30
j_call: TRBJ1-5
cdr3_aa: CAWSPTSGFQPQHF

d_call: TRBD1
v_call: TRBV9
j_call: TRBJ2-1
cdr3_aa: CASSVEQGATYNEQFF

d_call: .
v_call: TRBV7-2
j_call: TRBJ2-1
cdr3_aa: CASSLAGSGQFF

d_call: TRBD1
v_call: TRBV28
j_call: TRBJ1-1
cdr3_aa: CASSGTGGTEAFF

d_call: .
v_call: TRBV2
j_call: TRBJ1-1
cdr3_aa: CASSEEVSEAFF

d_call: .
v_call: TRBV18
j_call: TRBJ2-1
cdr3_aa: CASSPTENEQFF

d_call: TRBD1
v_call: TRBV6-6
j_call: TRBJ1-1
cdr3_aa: CASSTGESTEAFF

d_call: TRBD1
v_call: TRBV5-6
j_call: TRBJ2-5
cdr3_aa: CASSYQGASGETQYF

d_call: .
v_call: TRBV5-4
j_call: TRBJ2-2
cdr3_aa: CASSLRGSITGELFF

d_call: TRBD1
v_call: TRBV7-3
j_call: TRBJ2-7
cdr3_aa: CASRDRGKYEQYF

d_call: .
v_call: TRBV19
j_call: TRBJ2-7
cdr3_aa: CASSDAGRVYEQYF

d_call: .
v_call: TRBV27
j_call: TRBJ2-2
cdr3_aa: CASSFGSRNTGELFF

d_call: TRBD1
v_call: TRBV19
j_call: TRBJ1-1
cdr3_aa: CASSYQQGPTEAFF

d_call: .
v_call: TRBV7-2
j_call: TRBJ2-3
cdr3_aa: CASSFRDGSTDTQYF

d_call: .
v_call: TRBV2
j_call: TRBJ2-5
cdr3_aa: CASSYENGETQYF